These 31 T cell receptor beta chains share one sample of origin, sequenced in a study of cytomegalovirus exposure and HLA in healthy donors. 60 Vbeta and 13 Jbeta primers were used in PCR. Using immunoSEQ multiplex PCR, the repertoire was profiled, and TCRdb retains in-frame clones only, with some absent. The repertoire holds approximately 180,000 clones, with around 80% as singletons. Sequencing used PBMCs. The origin of the receptors is a woman aged 60 to 75 in good health and CMV-seropositive.

V and J are TRBV14 and TRBJ2-7, with TRBD1 matching 7 bases. The germline V gene has CDR1 SGHDN and CDR2 FVKESK. J gave up 4 bases and V 6 bases, and 9 bases lay outside the gene matches. The CDR3 has 14 amino acids. In DNA, the CDR3 is TGTGCCAGCAGTCTCATCGGGACAGCGTACGAGCAGTACTTC. Encoded protein: CASSLIGTAYEQYF.

The chain joins TRBV27 to TRBJ2-7, with a tentative D call TRBD1 (6 bases). Germline CDR1 MNHEY, CDR2 SMNVEV (reference sequence). Trimming removed 6 bases at V and 4 bases at J, with 16 bases between. The length of the CDR3 is 14 residues. The CDR3 coding sequence is TGTGCCAGCAGACTTCAGGGGCGGCGGTACGAGCAGTACTTC. Translating gives CASRLQGRRYEQYF.

This clone has a handful of counts. The CDR3 DNA sequence: TGTGCCAGCAGTTACCGCCTAGCGGGAGACAATGAGCAGTTCTTC. Amino acid sequence: CASSYRLAGDNEQFF. The chain has TRBV6-5 and TRBJ2-1, with TRBD2 identical over 10 bases. CDR3 length: 15 amino acids. V lost 2 bases, J lost 5 bases, and 3 bases stayed unmatched. Germline V gene data show CDR1 as MNHEY and CDR2 as SVGAGI.

The chain carries TRBV5-1 and TRBJ1-6; D might be TRBD1 (6 bases). Trimming pared 4 bases from V and 9 bases from J, leaving 14 bases between. This CDR3 contains 14 residues. Germline V gene data show CDR1 as SGHRS and CDR2 as YFSETQ. The CDR3 is CASSERGRGSPLHF. DNA of the CDR3: TGCGCCAGCAGCGAACGAGGCAGGGGTTCACCCCTCCACTTT.

The rearrangement links TRBV2 to TRBJ2-1; 8 nucleotides align to TRBD2. This CDR3 has 14 amino acids. V shed 3 bases and J 4 bases; nucleotides not matched to a gene: 2. Germline V gene data show CDR1 as SNHLY and CDR2 as FYNNEI. CDR3 DNA sequence: TGTGCCAGCAGTGAGAGCGGGGGATACAATGAGCAGTTCTTC. Residues: CASSESGGYNEQFF.

The V and J genes are TRBV5-6 and TRBJ2-3; D is possibly TRBD2 (6 bases). There are 13 residues in the CDR3. The V gene's germline CDR1 is SGHDT and CDR2 YYEEEE. With 3 bases removed from V and 6 bases from J, the gap between germline ends came to 11 bases. The CDR3 reads CASSSQRADTQYF. The CDR3, as DNA: TGTGCCAGCAGCTCCCAGCGGGCCGATACGCAGTATTTT.

This clone turned up a few times. The V and J genes are TRBV2 and TRBJ1-1; D ambiguous. Germline V gene sequence: CDR1 SNHLY, CDR2 FYNNEI. V was shortened by 0 bases and J by 1 base, with 12 bases between the two germline ends. The CDR3 has 16 residues. The CDR3 DNA reads TGTGCCAGCAGTGAAGCGCTTCCAACGAGGAACACTGAAGCTTTCTTT. Its translation: CASSEALPTRNTEAFF.

The V call is TRBV9, the J call TRBJ2-3, with D possibly matching TRBD2 (6 bases). This CDR3 is built from 15 residues. Trimming removed 4 bases at V and 0 bases at J, with 12 bases between. The V gene's germline CDR1 is SGDLS and CDR2 YYNGEE. CDR3 in amino acids: CASSTSPTSTDTQYF. Here the CDR3 DNA reads TGTGCCAGCAGCACTAGCCCAACTAGCACAGATACGCAGTATTTT.

This chain uses TRBV28 with TRBJ2-7, with 7 positions matching TRBD1. The J segment lost 6 bases and the V segment lost 1 base, leaving 12 bases of the junction unmatched. CDR3 length: 16 amino acids. CDR1 and CDR2 from the germline V gene are MDHEN and SYDVKM. CDR3 nucleotides: TGTGCCAGCAGTTTATCCCCCGGGGACAGAAGCCCCGAGCAGTACTTC. Its protein product is CASSLSPGDRSPEQYF.

This chain joins TRBV5-3 and TRBJ2-5; D is possibly TRBD2 (6 bases). TRBV5-3 is an open reading frame whose function is uncertain. V was pared by 4 bases and J by 2 bases, with 27 bases between. The CDR3 length is 19 residues. CDR3 in DNA: TGTGCCAGAAGCCCCCTGGCGGGGTTCGAATCAGGTTCACAAGAGACCCAGTACTTC. This gives the protein CARSPLAGFESGSQETQYF.

This rearrangement joins TRBV18 to TRBJ2-7; D perhaps matches TRBD2 (5 bases). Trimming pared 6 bases from V and 7 bases from J, leaving 16 bases between. There are 13 residues in the CDR3. The germline CDR1 and CDR2 sequences are KGHSH and LQKENI. The CDR3 region is CASSSAAGGEQYF. CDR3 DNA: TGTGCCAGCTCTTCCGCAGCCGGCGGGGAGCAGTACTTC.

The chain employs TRBV29-1 and TRBJ2-3; D is undetermined. V lost 6 bases, J lost 4 bases, and 17 bases lay in between. The V gene's germline CDR1 is SQVTM and CDR2 ANQGSEA. The CDR3 is 14 residues long. This CDR3 is CSVDLKTSADTQYF. DNA for the CDR3: TGCAGCGTCGACCTCAAGACATCTGCAGATACGCAGTATTTT.

The DNA for the CDR3 is TGTGCTAGTGCGACAGGATCAAATGAGCAGTTCTTC. This translates into CASATGSNEQFF. The chain has TRBV12-5 and TRBJ2-1; TRBD1 might be the D (6 bases). This CDR3 comprises 12 residues. Germline CDR1 and CDR2: LGHNT and FRNRAP. Between the trimmed V and J ends, which lost 7 bases and 7 bases, there was a span of 11 bases. Combining the CDR3 with reference TRBV12-5 and TRBJ2-1 gives the whole variable domain DARVTQTPRHKVTEMGQEVTMRCQPILGHNTVFWYRQTMMQGLELLAYFRNRAPLDDSGMPKDRFSAEMPDATLATLKIQPSEPRDSAVYFCASATGSNEQFFGPGTRLTVL.

This chain uses TRBV7-2 with TRBJ1-5, with D unclear. Germline CDR1 and CDR2: SGHTA and FQGNSA. This CDR3 is built from 15 residues. V was trimmed by 2 bases and J by 4 bases, leaving 12 bases between them. DNA for the CDR3: TGTGCCAGCAGCTTAACGGCAGGAGGAAATCAGCCCCAGCATTTT. This translates into CASSLTAGGNQPQHF.

There are a few counts of this clone. J is TRBJ2-5 and V is TRBV5-6, with 8 bases that match TRBD2. Trimming cost V 3 bases and J 10 bases; bases outside gene matches: 2. The CDR3 totals 11 residues. CDR1 SGHDT and CDR2 YYEEEE come from the germline V gene. CDR3 amino acids: CASSSGGGQYF. DNA of the CDR3: TGTGCCAGCAGCTCCGGGGGGGGCCAGTACTTC.

The gene calls are TRBV19 and TRBJ2-2; perhaps TRBD2 as D (5 bases). V was cut by 3 bases and J by 5 bases, with 13 bases left in between. CDR3 length: 15 amino acids. Germline CDR1 LNHDA, CDR2 SQIVND (reference sequence). The CDR3 sequence: CASSIGMRLTGELFF. For the CDR3, the DNA is TGTGCCAGTAGTATCGGGATGAGGCTAACCGGGGAGCTGTTTTTT.

This clone was counted between two and nine times. The rearrangement links TRBV9 to TRBJ2-5, with TRBD2 matching 8 bases. CDR1 and CDR2 from the germline V gene are SGDLS and YYNGEE. The V and J ends lost 6 bases and 0 bases, in that order; junction bases with no gene match: 4. The CDR3 length is 14 residues. The CDR3 sequence: CASKAGDYQETQYF. The CDR3 nucleotides are TGTGCCAGCAAAGCGGGGGACTACCAAGAGACCCAGTACTTC.

The rearrangement uses TRBV29-1 and TRBJ1-2, with D unclear. The germline CDR1 and CDR2 sequences are SQVTM and ANQGSEA. The CDR3 sequence is 14 residues long. Trimming shortened V by 4 bases and J by 7 bases, and 19 bases separated the two germline ends. The DNA for the CDR3 is TGCAGCGTTGTAGGAGGGCTGGGTTCGCGTGGCTACACCTTC. This encodes CSVVGGLGSRGYTF.

This clone was detected a few times. The J gene is TRBJ1-1, the V gene TRBV2; possibly TRBD1 for D (5 bases). V was clipped by 4 bases and J by 7 bases, with 10 bases between them. Germline assignment: CDR1 SNHLY and CDR2 FYNNEI. The CDR3 has 12 residues. The CDR3 DNA reads TGTGCCAGCAGTGTTGACAGAGGTGAAGCTTTCTTT. Translation gives CASSVDRGEAFF.

The chain links TRBV9 to TRBJ2-5; 9 bases are a match to TRBD2. V trimming: 4 bases; J trimming: 5 bases; junction bases outside the gene matches: 9. The V gene's germline CDR1 is SGDLS and CDR2 YYNGEE. There are 15 residues in the CDR3. CDR3 bases: TGTGCCAGCAGCCTCGGTGGGCGGGGGGGGGAGACCCAGTACTTC. This gives the protein CASSLGGRGGETQYF.

J is TRBJ1-1 and V is TRBV5-1; 9 nucleotides line up with TRBD1. The germline gives CDR1 SGHRS, CDR2 YFSETQ. The V segment lost 6 bases and the J segment 5 bases; nucleotides outside the gene matches: 5. CDR3 length: 13 amino acids. The CDR3 loop is CASIGTGRTEAFF. Here the CDR3 DNA reads TGCGCCAGCATAGGGACAGGGAGGACTGAAGCTTTCTTT.

The V gene is TRBV7-2, the J gene TRBJ1-4; D call uncertain. The CDR3 runs to 12 residues. In germline, CDR1 is SGHTA, CDR2 FQGNSA. Between the trimmed V and J ends, which lost 6 bases and 7 bases, there was a span of 9 bases. CDR3 residues: CASSSPGEKLFF. The DNA for the CDR3 is TGTGCCAGCAGTTCCCCCGGTGAAAAACTGTTTTTT.

This clone has a handful of counts. This chain connects TRBV30 to TRBJ2-1; D might be TRBD2 (7 bases). The CDR3 totals 15 residues. Trimming cost V 4 bases and J 0 bases, with 13 bases left between them. Looked up from germline, CDR1 is GTSNPN and CDR2 is SVGIG (reference sequence). In DNA form, the CDR3 reads TGTGCCTGGACCCGGGGGGCTAGCTCCTACAATGAGCAGTTCTTC. Protein: CAWTRGASSYNEQFF.

J is TRBJ1-6 and V is TRBV19; possibly TRBD1 for D (5 bases). V was clipped by 10 bases and J by 5 bases, with 9 bases between them. The CDR3 contains 12 residues. Germline CDR1 and CDR2: LNHDA and SQIVND (reference sequence). CDR3 in DNA: TGTGCCACTAGACAGAATAATTCACCCCTCCACTTT. Its protein product is CATRQNNSPLHF. The full variable domain, its missing parts supplied by reference TRBV19 and TRBJ1-6, is DGGITQSPKYLFRKEGQNVTLSCEQNLNHDAMYWYRQDPGQGLRLIYYSQIVNDFQKGDIAEGYSVSREKKESFPLTVTSAQKNPTAFYLCATRQNNSPLHFGNGTRLTVT.

The V call is TRBV7-3, the J call TRBJ2-5, with TRBD1 matching 7 bases. V was pared by 5 bases and J by 1 base, with 7 bases of the junction left unmatched. The CDR3 sequence is 15 residues long. Per germline, CDR1 SGHTA and CDR2 FQGTGA. The CDR3 spells CASSKTGTVQETQYF. CDR3 coding DNA: TGTGCCAGCAGCAAGACCGGGACAGTCCAAGAGACCCAGTACTTC.

V gene TRBV27 combines with J gene TRBJ2-7; TRBD2 aligns across 8 bases. V was clipped by 6 bases and J by 0 bases; unmatched bases: 7. The length of the CDR3 is 15 residues. The germline V gene encodes CDR1 MNHEY and CDR2 SMNVEV (reference sequence). CDR3 residues: CASSWLAGRSYEQYF. As DNA, the CDR3 is TGTGCCAGCAGCTGGCTAGCGGGTCGCTCCTACGAGCAGTACTTC.

The chain employs TRBV7-2 and TRBJ1-3; 9 bases match TRBD1. Losses at the gene ends were 6 bases for V and 4 bases for J; bases not matched to a gene: 4. Germline CDR1 SGHTA, CDR2 FQGNSA. The CDR3 totals 14 residues. The CDR3 region has the DNA TGTGCCAGCAGTCACAGGGGGCAAGGAAACACCATATATTTT. Encoded protein: CASSHRGQGNTIYF.

This chain uses TRBV7-3 with TRBJ1-1; weak D call: TRBD1 (6 bases). Trimming pared 5 bases from V and 7 bases from J, leaving 17 bases between. CDR1 SGHTA and CDR2 FQGTGA come from the germline V gene. The CDR3 has 14 amino acids. This chain's CDR3 is CASSQEPRGYEAFF. The CDR3 DNA reads as TGTGCCAGCAGCCAGGAACCAAGGGGGTATGAAGCTTTCTTT.

The chain combines TRBV19 with TRBJ2-2; 7 nucleotides line up with TRBD1. The germline V gene has CDR1 LNHDA and CDR2 SQIVND (reference sequence). Unmatched junction bases numbered 13, after V lost 3 bases and J lost 9 bases. The CDR3 consists of 16 residues. CDR3 amino acids: CASSMVQGVGTRELFF. In nucleotides, the CDR3 is TGTGCCAGTAGTATGGTGCAGGGGGTGGGGACCCGGGAGCTGTTTTTT.

This clone was detected a few times. The chain links TRBV7-2 to TRBJ1-3; D is undetermined. Germline CDR1 SGHTA, CDR2 FQGNSA. V gave up 5 bases and J gave up 1 base, with 3 bases separating them. This CDR3 has 12 residues. The chain's CDR3 is CASSLSGNTIYF. CDR3 DNA sequence: TGTGCCAGCAGCCTGTCTGGAAACACCATATATTTT.

The rearrangement uses TRBV28 and TRBJ2-7; 10 bases are a match to TRBD1. Germline values: CDR1 MDHEN, CDR2 SYDVKM. The junction had 5 bases not matched to a gene; V was cut back by 1 base and J by 5 bases. The CDR3 consists of 15 residues. CDR3 in DNA: TGTGCCAGCAGTTTATCGGGACAGGGGCGCGACGAGCAGTACTTC. Its protein is CASSLSGQGRDEQYF.